This T cell receptor (beta chain) was sequenced in a study of graft-versus-host responses after intestinal transplantation. Study in general: Each recipient received anti-thymocyte globulin induction, then tacrolimus and steroids for approximately 3 years.

The J segment lost 6 bases and the V segment lost 2 bases, leaving 18 bases of the junction unmatched. Germline lookup yields CDR1 MDHEN and CDR2 SYDVKM. The CDR3 runs 18 residues. A word on this clone: Its antigen is unknown.

Profiling relied on immunoSEQ multiplex PCR, and the TCRdb table lists in-frame clones only, not all of them. The sample records almost 70,000 clones, approximately 92% being singletons. Study-level points and caveats: Some GvH clones were seen earlier in gut or blood, suggesting intestinal origin.

This TCR was sampled from a human patient who received an intestinal transplant, so some T cells may come from the graft donor. Sequenced material: bone marrow, taken around 720 days after intestinal transplantation. J is TRBJ2-7 and V is TRBV28, with 8 bases identical to TRBD2. DNA for the CDR3: TGTGCCAGCAGTTTAATCGGGACTTGGAGCGGGAGTCTCTTCGAGCAGTACTTC. This encodes CASSLIGTWSGSLFEQYF.